This TCR beta chain was profiled in a study of identical twins. Notes on the study in general: Cord blood beta clonotypes present at high abundance carried fewer insertions; no such pattern appeared in memory repertoires. Model-predicted out-of-frame TCR alpha sharing fell below observed values in monozygotic twins.

Losses at the gene ends were 2 bases for V and 3 bases for J; bases not matched to a gene: 8. The CDR3 totals 15 residues. Germline-derived CDR1 and CDR2 are SGHDT and YYEEEE. MiXCR was run by TCRdb on the 5' RACE reads, yielding one entry per CDR3 protein. The table shows 1,800,000 or so distinct CDR3 sequences, with about 31% occurring only once. On this clonotype itself: Its antigen is still unknown.

The chain uses TRBV5-6 and TRBJ2-7, with 7 bases identical to TRBD1. Sequencing input: cord blood. This TCR came from a newborn girl in good health. The CDR3 DNA follows: TGTGCCAGCAGCTTAGGACAGGACTCCTTCTACGAGCAGTACTTC. This sequence encodes CASSLGQDSFYEQYF.